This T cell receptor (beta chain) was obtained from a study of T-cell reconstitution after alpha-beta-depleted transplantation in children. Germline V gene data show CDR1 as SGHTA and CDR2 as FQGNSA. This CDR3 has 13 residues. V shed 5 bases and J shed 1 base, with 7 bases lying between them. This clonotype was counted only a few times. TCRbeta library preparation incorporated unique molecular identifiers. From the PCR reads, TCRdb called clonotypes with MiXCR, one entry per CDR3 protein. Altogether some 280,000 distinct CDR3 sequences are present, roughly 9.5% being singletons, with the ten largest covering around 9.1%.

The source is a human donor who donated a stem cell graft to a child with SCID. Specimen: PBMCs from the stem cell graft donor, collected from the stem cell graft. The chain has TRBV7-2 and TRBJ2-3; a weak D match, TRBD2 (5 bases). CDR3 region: CASSGLGTDTQYF. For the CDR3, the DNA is TGTGCCAGCAGCGGACTGGGCACAGATACGCAGTATTTT.